This is a list of T cell receptor beta chains from one sample in a study of blood T cell repertoires in COVID-19. TCRdb's table, derived via immunoSEQ multiplex PCR, lists solely in-frame clones and lacks some. This sample yields approximately 500,000 clones, of which about 89% are seen a single time; less than 9.5% belongs to the top ten. What was sequenced was peripheral blood. The receptors originated from a woman aged 45-59 years with COVID-19, enrolled during active disease. Both conserved end residues are part of each CDR3. The D gene is left open where the match is weak. Rows give clone size only sometimes, using once, few, many, or a class for an expanded clone.

d_call j_call clone_size v_call cdr3_nt cdr3_aa
NA TRBJ2-6 NA TRBV7-3 TGTGCCAGCAGCTTCCCGGTCGTTACTGGGGCCAACGTCCTGACTTTC CASSFPVVTGANVLTF
NA TRBJ1-3 once TRBV7-2 TGTGCCAGCAGCCTCCGGCAGGGTTTATCTGGAAACACCATATATTTT CASSLRQGLSGNTIYF
NA TRBJ1-5 NA TRBV4-1 TGCGCCAGCAGCCAAGATAAACGGGTGGGCAATCAGCCCCAGCATTTT CASSQDKRVGNQPQHF
NA TRBJ1-1 NA TRBV21-1 TGTGCCAGCAGCAAAGCGCCAGGGGATAACACTGAAGCTTTCTTT CASSKAPGDNTEAFF
NA TRBJ1-1 NA TRBV6-6 TGTGCCAGCAGTCTCATTCGGGAGGGCACTGAAGCTTTCTTT CASSLIREGTEAFF
NA TRBJ1-1 NA TRBV5-1 TGCGCCAGCAGCGCCCTGACAGGGAACACTGAAGCTTTCTTT CASSALTGNTEAFF
NA TRBJ1-4 NA TRBV24-1 TGTGCCACCGGCCGAAGTACAGGGCCAAATGAAAAACTGTTTTTT CATGRSTGPNEKLFF
NA TRBJ2-7 few TRBV19 TGTGCCAGTAGTACGGCAGGGGCGAAGGCCTACGAGCAGTACTTC CASSTAGAKAYEQYF
NA TRBJ1-6 NA TRBV5-6 TGTGCCAGCAGGCGAAGGACTTATAATTCACCCCTCCACTTT CASRRRTYNSPLHF
TRBD1 TRBJ1-6 NA TRBV11-1 TGTGCCAGCAGCCTTGACAGGGTCCATAATTCACCCCTCCACTTT CASSLDRVHNSPLHF
NA TRBJ1-2 NA TRBV30 TGTGCCTGGAGTACGGGGGGGTTTAACTATGGCTACACCTTC CAWSTGGFNYGYTF
NA TRBJ1-1 NA TRBV30 TGTGCCTGGAGTGTACAGTTGCGGGACACTGAAGCTTTCTTT CAWSVQLRDTEAFF
TRBD2 TRBJ2-5 once TRBV4-1 TGCGCCAGCAGCGGTACGGGACTAATTCAAGAGACCCAGTACTTC CASSGTGLIQETQYF
NA TRBJ1-2 few TRBV20-1 TGCAGTGCTAGTAGTGGGGCACACTATGGCTACACCTTC CSASSGAHYGYTF
NA TRBJ1-1 NA TRBV19 TGTGCCAGTAGGCGGGCACAGGGAACTGAAGCTTTCTTT CASRRAQGTEAFF
TRBD2 TRBJ2-1 NA TRBV28 TGTGCCAGCACCGAAGGGACTAGCGGGGGGCATAAGGAGCAGTTCTTC CASTEGTSGGHKEQFF
NA TRBJ1-1 few TRBV10-1 TGCGCCAGCAGTGAAGTTACAGGCCTGAACACTGAAGCTTTCTTT CASSEVTGLNTEAFF
NA TRBJ2-3 NA TRBV18 TGTGCCAGCTCACTTTCGGCAGGATCCACAGATACGCAGTATTTT CASSLSAGSTDTQYF
TRBD1 TRBJ1-1 NA TRBV30 TGTGCCCTGGAAACAGGGGGAAACACTGAAGCTTTCTTT CALETGGNTEAFF
TRBD2 TRBJ2-3 NA TRBV18 TGTGCCAGCTCACCTAAGGGGACTAGCGGCCACACAGATACGCAGTATTTT CASSPKGTSGHTDTQYF
NA TRBJ1-3 NA TRBV12-5 TGTGCTAGTGGTTTGGTACTTACCCCTGGAAACACCATATATTTT CASGLVLTPGNTIYF
NA TRBJ1-1 NA TRBV11-3 TGTGCCAGCAGCTTGGAGGGGAACACTGAAGCTTTCTTT CASSLEGNTEAFF
NA TRBJ2-1 NA TRBV5-1 TGCGCCAGCAGCGCCGCCCACCCCCTAAACAATGAGCAGTTCTTC CASSAAHPLNNEQFF
NA TRBJ1-2 NA TRBV2 TGTGCCAGCTCTGAGGCCTCTCCCTATGGCTACACCTTC CASSEASPYGYTF
TRBD1 TRBJ1-2 NA TRBV20-1 TGCAGTGCTAGTGCAGGGGGTAACTATGGCTACACCTTC CSASAGGNYGYTF
TRBD1 TRBJ1-1 NA TRBV18 TGTGCCAGCTCACCACGACCGGGACAGGGTGAAGCTTTCTTT CASSPRPGQGEAFF
NA TRBJ1-2 NA TRBV5-6 TGTGCCAGCAGATCCCAAGGGGGATACTATGGCTACACCTTC CASRSQGGYYGYTF
NA TRBJ2-1 NA TRBV4-1 TGCGCCAGCAGCCTTATTGGGGGGAACTACAATGAGCAGTTCTTC CASSLIGGNYNEQFF
NA TRBJ2-7 NA TRBV4-1 TGCGCCAGCAGCCAATCGACAGCCCGGATGGAGCAGTACTTC CASSQSTARMEQYF
NA TRBJ2-3 NA TRBV13 TGTGCCAGCAGTCTCGCGAAAGATACGCAGTATTTT CASSLAKDTQYF
NA TRBJ2-5 NA TRBV19 TGTGCCAGTAGTATTCAAATCGGGCAAGAGACCCAGTACTTC CASSIQIGQETQYF
TRBD1 TRBJ1-2 NA TRBV19 TGTGCCAGTAGCCCCCCTACAGGGGGGAATTGGAACTATGGCTACACCTTC CASSPPTGGNWNYGYTF
NA TRBJ2-3 NA TRBV18 TGTGCCAGCTCACCCAACTGGGGGCGGGATACGCAGTATTTT CASSPNWGRDTQYF
NA TRBJ2-1 NA TRBV5-1 TGCGCCAGCAGCTTGGAAGCGGGTCCCAGGGATGAGCAGTTCTTC CASSLEAGPRDEQFF
NA TRBJ2-1 NA TRBV10-1 TGCGCCAGCAGTGACCTCAATGAGCAGTTCTTC CASSDLNEQFF
NA TRBJ2-1 NA TRBV7-2 TGTGCCAGCAGCTTTCATGACTACTCCAATGAGCAGTTCTTC CASSFHDYSNEQFF